This TCR beta chain comes out of a study of blood T cells in healthy people across ages. A sample-barcoded 5' primer and a J-beta primer mix were used in a second PCR of about 7 to 12 cycles. The authors tagged each cDNA molecule using a template-switch adaptor with 12 random nucleotides. Using its own MiXCR run on the 5' RACE reads, TCRdb lists one record per CDR3 protein. The table includes approximately 1,100,000 distinct CDR3 sequences, more than 40% detected once. Source material: blood. The receptor's source is a woman aged 55-70 years in good health.

This CDR3 is CSADRGTGQETQYF. The CDR3 DNA reads as TGCAGTGCCGACAGGGGGACAGGACAAGAGACCCAGTACTTC. The chain recombines TRBV20-1 with TRBJ2-5; 9 bases match TRBD1. The CDR3 contains 14 residues. Germline V lookup: CDR1 DFQATT, CDR2 SNEGSKA (reference sequence). Trimming took 6 bases from V and 2 from J; bases not matched to a gene: 7.